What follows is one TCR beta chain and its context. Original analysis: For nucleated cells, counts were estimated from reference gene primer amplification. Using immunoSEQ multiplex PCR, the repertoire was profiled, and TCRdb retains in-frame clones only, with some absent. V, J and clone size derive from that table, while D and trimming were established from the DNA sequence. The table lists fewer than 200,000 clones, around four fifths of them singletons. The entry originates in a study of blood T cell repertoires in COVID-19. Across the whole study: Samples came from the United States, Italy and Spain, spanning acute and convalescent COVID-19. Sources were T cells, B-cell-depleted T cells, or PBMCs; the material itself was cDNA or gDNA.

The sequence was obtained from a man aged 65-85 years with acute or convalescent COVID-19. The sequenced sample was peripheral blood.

CDR3 sequence: CAISGQGHYEQYF. CDR3 nucleotides: TGTGCCATCAGTGGCCAGGGCCACTACGAGCAGTACTTC. The chain carries TRBV10-3 and TRBJ2-7, with a tentative D call TRBD1 (5 bases). The CDR3 is 13 amino acids. CDR1 and CDR2 from the germline V gene are ENHRY and SYGVKD. V was pared by 4 bases and J by 3 bases, with 10 bases between.